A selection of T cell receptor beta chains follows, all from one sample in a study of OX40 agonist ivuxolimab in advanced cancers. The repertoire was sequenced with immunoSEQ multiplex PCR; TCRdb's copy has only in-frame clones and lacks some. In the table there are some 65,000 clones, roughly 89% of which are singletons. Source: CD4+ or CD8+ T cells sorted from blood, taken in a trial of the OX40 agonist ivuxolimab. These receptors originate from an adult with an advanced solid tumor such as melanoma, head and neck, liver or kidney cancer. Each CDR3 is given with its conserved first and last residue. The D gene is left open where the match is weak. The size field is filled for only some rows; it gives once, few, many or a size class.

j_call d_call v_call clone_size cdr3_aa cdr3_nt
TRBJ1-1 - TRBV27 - CASSPIGVRTEAFF TGTGCCAGCAGTCCCATCGGGGTTAGAACTGAAGCTTTCTTT
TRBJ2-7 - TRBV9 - CASSVRSGDSYEQYF TGTGCCAGCAGCGTAAGGTCAGGGGATTCCTACGAGCAGTACTTC
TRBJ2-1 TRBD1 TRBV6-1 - CASSDQDRQEQFF TGTGCCAGCAGTGATCAGGACAGGCAAGAGCAGTTCTTC
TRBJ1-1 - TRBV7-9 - CASSLPREAFF TGTGCCAGCAGCTTGCCGCGGGAAGCTTTCTTT
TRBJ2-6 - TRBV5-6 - CASSFRATLTGANVLTF TGTGCCAGCAGCTTCCGGGCCACTTTAACTGGGGCCAACGTCCTGACTTTC
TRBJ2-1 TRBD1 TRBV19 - CASSTMTGGSEQFF TGTGCCAGTAGTACGATGACAGGGGGCAGTGAGCAGTTCTTC
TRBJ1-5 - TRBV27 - CASSLSQYSNQPQHF TGTGCCAGCAGTTTATCACAATATAGCAATCAGCCCCAGCATTTT
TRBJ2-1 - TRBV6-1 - CASSEDTDNEQFF TGTGCCAGCAGCGAGGACACAGACAATGAGCAGTTCTTC
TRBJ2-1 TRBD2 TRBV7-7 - CASSSRLAGGPGEQFF TGTGCCAGCAGCTCCAGACTAGCGGGAGGGCCTGGTGAGCAGTTCTTC
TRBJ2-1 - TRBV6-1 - CASSENGKASWHNEQFF TGTGCCAGCAGTGAAAACGGAAAAGCAAGTTGGCACAATGAGCAGTTCTTC
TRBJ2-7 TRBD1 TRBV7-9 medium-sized CASSLDRVYEQYF TGTGCCAGCAGCTTGGACAGGGTGTACGAGCAGTACTTC
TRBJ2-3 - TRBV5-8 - CASTRSVQYPDTQYF TGTGCCAGCACCCGGTCGGTCCAATATCCAGATACGCAGTATTTT
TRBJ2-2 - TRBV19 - CASSILSISTGELFF TGTGCCAGTAGTATATTGAGTATTAGCACCGGGGAGCTGTTTTTT
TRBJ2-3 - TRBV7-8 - CASSLGQPEDTQYF TGTGCCAGCAGCTTAGGACAGCCGGAAGATACGCAGTATTTT
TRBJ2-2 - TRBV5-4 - CASSLAPGANTGELFF TGTGCCAGCAGCTTGGCTCCGGGAGCGAACACCGGGGAGCTGTTTTTT
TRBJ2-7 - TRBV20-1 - CSAREWGEQYF TGCAGTGCTAGAGAGTGGGGTGAGCAGTACTTC
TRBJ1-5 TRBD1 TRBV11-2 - CASSLGTGSNQPQHF TGTGCCAGCAGCCTAGGGACAGGGAGCAATCAGCCCCAGCATTTT
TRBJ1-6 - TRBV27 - CASSPGHNSPLHF TGTGCCAGCAGTCCCGGCCATAATTCACCCCTCCACTTT
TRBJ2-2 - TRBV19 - CASSIAAEANGELFF TGTGCCAGTAGTATAGCGGCGGAGGCCAACGGGGAGCTGTTTTTT
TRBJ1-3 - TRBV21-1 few CASSKAVTTGNTIYF TGTGCCAGCAGCAAAGCGGTGACGACTGGAAACACCATATATTTT
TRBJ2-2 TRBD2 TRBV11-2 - CASSRSGSTGELFF TGTGCCAGCAGCCGAAGCGGGAGCACCGGGGAGCTGTTTTTT
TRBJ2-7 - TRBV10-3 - CATQRGAESYEQYF TGTGCCACCCAAAGGGGGGCGGAATCCTACGAGCAGTACTTC
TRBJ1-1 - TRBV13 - CASSAMTENTEAFF TGTGCCAGCAGCGCCATGACAGAGAACACTGAAGCTTTCTTT
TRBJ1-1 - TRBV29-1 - CSVKDGLNTEAFF TGCAGCGTCAAGGACGGTTTGAACACTGAAGCTTTCTTT
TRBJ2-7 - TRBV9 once CASSVNTGSSYEQYF TGTGCCAGCAGCGTAAACACAGGGAGTTCCTACGAGCAGTACTTC
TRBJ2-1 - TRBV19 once CASSKYNEQFF TGTGCCAGTAGTAAGTACAATGAGCAGTTCTTC
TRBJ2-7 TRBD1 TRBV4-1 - CASSYRQGSYEQYF TGCGCCAGCAGCTATAGACAGGGCTCCTACGAGCAGTACTTC
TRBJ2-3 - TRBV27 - CASSLFGSGGEQYF TGTGCCAGCAGTTTGTTTGGATCGGGTGGGGAGCAGTATTTT
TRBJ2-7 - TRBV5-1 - CASSPSGALYSEQYF TGCGCCAGCAGCCCGAGTGGGGCCCTGTATTCCGAGCAGTACTTC
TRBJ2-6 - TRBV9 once CASSSGKGSGANVLTF TGTGCCAGCAGCTCCGGGAAGGGCTCTGGGGCCAACGTCCTGACTTTC
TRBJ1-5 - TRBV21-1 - CASSTKGGEGDQPQHF TGTGCCAGCAGCACCAAAGGGGGGGAAGGTGATCAGCCCCAGCATTTT
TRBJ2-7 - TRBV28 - CASSLRGPHYEQYF TGTGCCAGCAGTTTAAGGGGCCCTCACTACGAGCAGTACTTC
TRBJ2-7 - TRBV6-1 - CASSEVTAYEQYF TGTGCCAGCAGTGAAGTCACCGCCTACGAGCAGTACTTC
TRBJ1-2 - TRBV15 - CATSRGLIGYTF TGTGCCACCAGCAGAGGACTGATTGGCTACACCTTC
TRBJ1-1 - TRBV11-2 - CASSLVAGLNTEAFF TGTGCCAGCAGCTTAGTAGCAGGACTGAACACTGAAGCTTTCTTT
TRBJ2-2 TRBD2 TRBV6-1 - CATPRGLSGSGELFF TGTGCCACCCCAAGGGGACTAAGCGGTAGCGGGGAGCTGTTTTTT
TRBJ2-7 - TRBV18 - CASSPPLNNYEQYF TGTGCCAGCTCACCCCCCCTTAACAACTACGAGCAGTACTTC
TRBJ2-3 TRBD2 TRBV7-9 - CASSLGLAGITDTQYF TGTGCCAGCAGCCTCGGACTAGCGGGAATCACAGATACGCAGTATTTT
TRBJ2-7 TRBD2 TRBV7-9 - CASSLAGREGPPYEQYF TGTGCCAGCAGCTTAGCGGGGCGGGAGGGTCCCCCTTACGAGCAGTACTTC
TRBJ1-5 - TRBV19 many CASRDPDQPQHF TGTGCCAGTAGGGACCCTGACCAGCCCCAGCATTTT
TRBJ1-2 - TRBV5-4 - CASSLDGTDYGYTF TGTGCCAGCAGCTTGGATGGGACGGACTATGGCTACACCTTC
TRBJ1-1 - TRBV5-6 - CASSNWGTEAFF TGTGCCAGCAGTAATTGGGGGACTGAAGCTTTCTTT
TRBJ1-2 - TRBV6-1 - CASSEGLGWYGYTF TGTGCCAGCAGTGAAGGCCTGGGGTGGTATGGCTACACCTTC
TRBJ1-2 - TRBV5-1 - CASAVGQGFFDGYTF TGCGCCAGCGCCGTGGGCCAGGGGTTTTTCGATGGCTACACCTTC
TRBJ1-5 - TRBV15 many CATSTRGSNQPQHF TGTGCCACCAGCACAAGGGGTAGCAATCAGCCCCAGCATTTT
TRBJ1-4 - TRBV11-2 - CASSLGQGDEKLFF TGTGCCAGCAGCTTAGGTCAGGGAGATGAAAAACTGTTTTTT
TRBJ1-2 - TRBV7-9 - CASSTTLRVFVGYTF TGTGCCAGCAGCACAACACTCAGGGTATTCGTTGGCTACACCTTC
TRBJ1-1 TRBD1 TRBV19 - CASRSTGGSFWTEAFF TGTGCCAGTAGGAGCACAGGGGGCTCTTTCTGGACTGAAGCTTTCTTT
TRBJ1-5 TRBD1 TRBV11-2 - CASSLMIGGAGPQHF TGTGCCAGCAGCTTAATGATAGGGGGCGCCGGGCCCCAGCATTTT
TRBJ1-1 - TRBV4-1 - CAIGRGTEAFF TGCGCCATTGGGCGGGGCACTGAAGCTTTCTTT
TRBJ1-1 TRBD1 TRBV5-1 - CASSLAPGGNTEAFF TGCGCCAGCAGCTTGGCCCCAGGGGGGAACACTGAAGCTTTCTTT
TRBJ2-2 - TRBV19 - CASSFNGELFF TGTGCCAGTAGTTTCAACGGGGAGCTGTTTTTT
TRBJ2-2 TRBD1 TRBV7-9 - CASSFGQGTAGELFF TGTGCCAGCAGCTTCGGACAGGGGACCGCCGGGGAGCTGTTTTTT
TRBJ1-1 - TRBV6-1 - CATSLLAFF TGTGCCACCTCCTTGTTAGCTTTCTTT
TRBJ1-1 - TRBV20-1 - CSAQLNTEAFF TGCAGTGCACAGCTGAACACTGAAGCTTTCTTT
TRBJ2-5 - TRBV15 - CATSHTGTQYF TGTGCCACCAGCCATACGGGGACCCAGTACTTC
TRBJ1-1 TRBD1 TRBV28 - CASRRQGAPTEAFF TGTGCCAGCAGGAGACAGGGGGCACCCACTGAAGCTTTCTTT
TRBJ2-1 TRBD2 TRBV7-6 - CASSLDGGNEQFF TGTGCCAGCAGCTTAGACGGGGGGAATGAGCAGTTCTTC
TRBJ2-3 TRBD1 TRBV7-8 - CASSLVGGQGTDTQYF TGTGCCAGCAGCTTAGTGGGCGGACAGGGCACAGATACGCAGTATTTT
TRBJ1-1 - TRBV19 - CASSARDGSTEAFF TGTGCCAGTAGTGCCCGGGACGGGAGCACTGAAGCTTTCTTT